The 30 T cell receptor beta chains reported below all come from one sample, sequenced in a study of molecular identifiers for immune sequencing clone quantification. A single record per CDR3 protein comes from TCRdb applying MiXCR to the PCR reads. The sample yields about 640,000 distinct CDR3 sequences, 15% to 20% seen once. Sequencing was done on a sample of naive CD8+ T cells from blood, with Jurkat cell RNA spiked in. Subset specified: FACS-sorted CD8+CD4-CCR7+CD45RA+ naive T cells. These receptors came from a human donor in good health. Some libraries in this study had Jurkat cell RNA spiked in.

This clonotype was counted ten times or more. The V gene is TRBV7-2, the J gene TRBJ1-1, with TRBD1 as a possible D gene (5 bases). The CDR3 loop spans 14 amino acids. Germline loops: CDR1 SGHTA, CDR2 FQGNSA. Deletions cut 5 bases from V and 0 bases from J, with 10 bases between. CDR3 loop: CASSRGLLNTEAFF. CDR3 nucleotides: TGTGCCAGCAGCAGGGGACTCCTGAACACTGAAGCTTTCTTT.

J is TRBJ1-4 and V is TRBV7-9, with D perhaps TRBD1 (5 bases). The CDR3 loop spans 15 amino acids. V was trimmed by 5 bases and J by 7 bases, leaving 17 bases between them. Germline V gives CDR1 SEHNR, CDR2 FQNEAQ (reference sequence). CDR3 nucleotides: TGTGCCAGCAGCGTTAACCTGGCAGGGCTTGAAAAACTGTTTTTT. Protein product: CASSVNLAGLEKLFF.

This clonotype was seen ten or more times. The genes are TRBV27 and TRBJ2-7; D gene unclear. CDR3 length: 13 amino acids. Per germline, CDR1 MNHEY and CDR2 SMNVEV (reference sequence). Deletions cut 4 bases from V and 6 bases from J, with 13 bases between. The CDR3, as DNA: TGTGCCAGCAGTTCCTTCACCGCGTCCGAGCAGTACTTC. Translated, it gives CASSSFTASEQYF.

V and J are TRBV30 and TRBJ1-6; TRBD1 agrees at 8 bases. Looked up from germline, CDR1 is GTSNPN and CDR2 is SVGIG (reference sequence). This CDR3 has 15 residues. J was trimmed by 9 bases and V by 1 base; bases with no gene match: 8. CDR3 nucleotide sequence: TGTGCCTGGAGTGACGGACAGGGAGTAGGTTCACCCCTCCACTTT. It yields the protein CAWSDGQGVGSPLHF.

This clonotype was recorded once. Sequence at one end of the junction differs from germline and may be a read error. For the CDR3, the DNA is TGTGCTAGCAGCCCGGACGTGACAGGGGTAGGGAATGAGCAGTTCTTC. Its protein is CASSPDVTGVGNEQFF. V usage is TRBV7-7 and J usage is TRBJ2-1, with 8 bases fitting TRBD1. Germline CDR1 is SSHAT and CDR2 is FNYEAQ (reference sequence). The CDR3 length is 16 residues.

This clonotype has more than one count but fewer than ten. Since a much larger clone is just one base distant, this may be a read error. The CDR3 is CASSLSGRAKTIQYF. The CDR3 nucleotides are TGTGCCAGCAGCTTATCAGGACGAGCCAAAACCATTCAGTACTTC. The rearrangement links TRBV7-2 to TRBJ2-4, with D unclear. Germline CDR1 reads SGHTA; CDR2 reads FQGNSA. The CDR3 totals 15 residues.

This clonotype has only a few counts. The V gene is TRBV7-9, the J gene TRBJ2-1; D gene unclear. Germline values: CDR1 SEHNR, CDR2 FQNEAQ (reference sequence). The V end was cut by 1 base, the J end by 2 bases, with 6 bases between. The CDR3 contains 14 residues. In DNA form, the CDR3 reads TGTGCCAGCAGCTTAGGTGACACCTACAATGAGCAGTTCTTC. Translating it yields CASSLGDTYNEQFF. Using reference TRBV7-9 and TRBJ2-1 for the parts outside the CDR3, the full variable domain is DTGVSQNPRHKITKRGQNVTFRCDPISEHNRLYWYRQTLGQGPEFLTYFQNEAQLEKSRLLSDRFSAERPKGSFSTLEIQRTEQGDSAMYLCASSLGDTYNEQFFGPGTRLTVL.

The genes are TRBV4-1 and TRBJ1-1, with TRBD1 matching 7 bases. The V and J ends lost 1 base and 10 bases, in that order; junction bases with no gene match: 6. From germline, CDR1 is MGHRA and CDR2 YSYEKL. The CDR3 covers 13 residues. DNA for the CDR3: TGCGCCAGCAGCCAAGGGGGGCAGGGGGGAGCTTTCTTT. This gives the protein CASSQGGQGGAFF.

This clonotype has ten or more counts. The chain has TRBV2 and TRBJ2-3; D assignment may be TRBD1 or TRBD2 (5 bases each). CDR1 SNHLY and CDR2 FYNNEI come from the germline V gene. The V end lost 6 bases, the J end lost 4 bases, and 17 bases lay between the germline ends. The CDR3 consists of 15 residues. This CDR3 reads CASREGLFEADTQYF. DNA for the CDR3: TGTGCCAGCAGAGAGGGGCTTTTTGAAGCAGATACGCAGTATTTT.

The chain links TRBV20-1 to TRBJ1-5; 7 bases line up with TRBD1. V lost 0 bases to trimming and J lost 5 bases; unmatched junction nucleotides: 7. The CDR3 consists of 15 residues. CDR1 and CDR2 from the germline V gene are DFQATT and SNEGSKA (reference sequence). CDR3 sequence (DNA): TGCAGTGCTAGAGAGAACACTGACAGGGATCAGCCCCAGCATTTT. Protein product: CSARENTDRDQPQHF.

Points on this clonotype: A much larger clone lies a single base off, so this may be a read error. The chain uses TRBV11-2 and TRBJ1-5, with D perhaps TRBD1 (5 bases). Germline loops: CDR1 SGHAT, CDR2 FQNNGV. V was clipped by 0 bases and J by 9 bases, with 15 bases between them. The CDR3 consists of 15 residues. DNA of the CDR3: TGTGCCAGCAGCTTAGACAGGACAAACTTTTGGCCCCAGCATTTT. Protein sequence: CASSLDRTNFWPQHF. Full variable domain (rest looked up from reference TRBV11-2 and TRBJ1-5): EAGVAQSPRYKIIEKRQSVAFWCNPISGHATLYWYQQILGQGPKLLIQFQNNGVVDDSQLPKDRFSAERLKGVDSTLKIQPAKLEDSAVYLCASSLDRTNFWPQHFGDGTRLSIL.

This clonotype occurred a few times. A much larger clone differs by one base, so this may be a read error. The chain has TRBV7-9 and TRBJ2-6; 7 bases are shared with TRBD1. There are 16 residues in the CDR3. The germline gives CDR1 SEHNR, CDR2 FQNEAQ (reference sequence). CDR3: CASGGQWNSGANVPTF. The CDR3 DNA reads TGTGCCAGCGGGGGACAGTGGAACTCTGGGGCCAACGTCCCGACTTTC.

There are a few counts of this clonotype. This chain links TRBV4-2 with TRBJ2-5; 8 bases align to TRBD2. Germline CDR1 and CDR2: LGHNA and YNFKEQ. The CDR3 is 18 amino acids. Trimming at V came to 0 bases and at J to 2 bases, leaving 11 bases not matched to a gene. Written as DNA, the CDR3 is TGTGCCAGCAGCCAAGATTGGTGGGGACTAGTTGGGCAAGAGACCCAGTACTTC. Residues: CASSQDWWGLVGQETQYF.

This clonotype was found a few times. J is TRBJ2-7 and V is TRBV2; 9 nucleotides match TRBD2. Germline CDR1 is SNHLY and CDR2 is FYNNEI. CDR3 length equals 15 residues. Unmatched junction bases numbered 7, after V lost 6 bases and J lost 1 base. This CDR3 reads CASSYLLAGSYEQYF. DNA for the CDR3: TGTGCCAGCAGCTATCTCCTAGCGGGATCCTACGAGCAGTACTTC.

This clonotype was counted between two and nine times. The V call is TRBV23-1, the J call TRBJ1-1; D unclear. TRBV23-1 is an ORF, and what it does is uncertain. This CDR3 comprises 11 residues. V dropped 7 bases and J dropped 4 bases, with 7 bases sitting between them. The CDR3 here is CASTQTTEAFF. The CDR3 DNA reads as TGCGCCAGCACCCAGACCACTGAAGCTTTCTTT.

Note on this clonotype: A much larger clonotype is one base distant, so this may be a read error. The chain uses TRBV19 and TRBJ1-1, with TRBD1 matching 7 bases. With V trimmed by 5 bases and J by 1 base, 13 bases remained unmatched. The CDR3 is made up of 17 amino acids. Germline assignment: CDR1 LNHDA and CDR2 SQIVND (reference sequence). The CDR3 region is CASSLRRGGSANTEAFF. The CDR3 DNA is TGTGCCAGTAGTTTGAGGCGAGGGGGCTCGGCGAACACTGAAGCTTTCTTT.

Ten or more counts support this clonotype. This rearrangement joins TRBV28 to TRBJ1-5; D not resolved. Trimming took 1 base from V and 4 from J, leaving 11 bases between them. Looked up from germline, CDR1 is MDHEN and CDR2 is SYDVKM. The CDR3 totals 15 residues. The CDR3 DNA follows: TGTGCCAGCAGTTTATACCGGGAGATGAATCAGCCCCAGCATTTT. Translated, it gives CASSLYREMNQPQHF.

There are many counts of this clonotype. The J gene is TRBJ1-2, the V gene TRBV9; no definite D call. The V end was cut by 3 bases, the J end by 5 bases, with 5 bases between. CDR3 size: 11 residues. The V gene's germline CDR1 is SGDLS and CDR2 YYNGEE. The CDR3 here is CASSAAYGYTF. The CDR3 DNA follows: TGTGCCAGCAGCGCAGCGTATGGCTACACCTTC.

Many counts were recorded for this clonotype. J is TRBJ2-5 and V is TRBV7-2; perhaps TRBD2 as D (6 bases). Trimming took off 1 base at V and 1 base at J, with 7 bases between the two ends. The CDR3 has 14 residues. CDR1 is SGHTA and CDR2 is FQGNSA in the germline V gene. Written as DNA, the CDR3 is TGTGCCAGCAGCTTAGTGACTAGCCAAGAGACCCAGTACTTC. It translates to CASSLVTSQETQYF.

This clonotype came up many times. The J gene is TRBJ1-1, the V gene TRBV6-2 or TRBV6-3; D gene uncertain. The CDR3 length is 12 residues. CDR1 and CDR2 (germline): MNHEY, SVGEGT. The V and J ends lost 5 bases and 4 bases respectively, with 8 bases between them. This chain's CDR3 is CASSPYRTEAFF. The CDR3 coding sequence is TGTGCCAGCAGTCCGTATCGCACTGAAGCTTTCTTT.

There are many counts of this clonotype. The chain combines TRBV6-5 with TRBJ2-7; the D gene is possibly TRBD2 (6 bases). The CDR3 runs to 15 residues. The germline CDR1 and CDR2 sequences are MNHEY and SVGAGI. The V and J ends lost 7 bases and 2 bases respectively, with 18 bases between them. CDR3 sequence: CASTPDQGLTYEQYF. CDR3 nucleotides: TGTGCCAGCACCCCCGACCAGGGACTTACCTACGAGCAGTACTTC.

This chain links TRBV27 with TRBJ2-1; unclear D gene. CDR3 size: 12 residues. Germline CDR1 is MNHEY and CDR2 is SMNVEV (reference sequence). Trimming removed 10 bases at V and 5 bases at J, with 12 bases between. DNA of the CDR3: TGTGCCACAATCGCCCAAGACAATGAGCAGTTCTTC. This translates into CATIAQDNEQFF.

This clonotype was detected many times. The chain has TRBV21-1 and TRBJ2-7; TRBD1, the table's D call, was not compared with the DNA. TRBV21-1 is tagged as a pseudogene. The CDR3 spans 17 residues. The CDR3 bases are TGTGCCAGCAGCAAAGGCCCCCACCCACGAAGGGACTACGAGCAGTACTTC. This translates into CASSKGPHPRRDYEQYF.

This clonotype was recorded at least ten times. CDR3 in DNA: TGTGCCAGCAGTTTAGAGCGGTCAGGAGGCTACACCTTC. The encoded protein is CASSLERSGGYTF. V gene TRBV12-3 or TRBV12-4 combines with J gene TRBJ1-2; D remains unclear. V was cut by 1 base and J by 8 bases, with 11 bases left in between. CDR3 size: 13 residues.

This clonotype was found many times. This sequence joins TRBV20-1 and TRBJ1-5, with D perhaps TRBD1 (5 bases). The germline V gene encodes CDR1 DFQATT and CDR2 SNEGSKA (reference sequence). This CDR3 comprises 13 residues. Trimming left V 5 bases short and J 3 bases short, with 11 bases between. The CDR3 coding sequence is TGCAGTGCTGACGACAGCTCCAATCAGCCCCAGCATTTT. It yields the protein CSADDSSNQPQHF.

Many counts were recorded for this clonotype. V gene TRBV15 combines with J gene TRBJ1-3, with D unresolved. V gave up 1 base and J gave up 2 bases, with 3 bases separating them. This CDR3 has 13 amino acids. Germline V gene data show CDR1 as LNHNV and CDR2 as YYDKDF (reference sequence). The CDR3 nucleotides are TGTGCCACCAGCAGAGTTCCTGGAAACACCATATATTTT. It specifies CATSRVPGNTIYF. The whole variable domain, filled in from reference TRBV15 and TRBJ1-3, reads DAMVIQNPRYQVTQFGKPVTLSCSQTLNHNVMYWYQQKSSQAPKLLFHYYDKDFNNEADTPDNFQSRRPNTSFCFLDIRSPGLGDTAMYLCATSRVPGNTIYFGEGSWLTVV.

The chain is built from TRBV20-1 and TRBJ1-4; D is possibly TRBD1 (5 bases). Germline assignment: CDR1 DFQATT and CDR2 SNEGSKA (reference sequence). Trimming took 5 bases from V and 2 from J, leaving 21 bases between them. CDR3 length: 17 residues. The CDR3 nucleotides read TGCAGTGCTCCCAACTTGGGGGAGATGCTGACTAATGAAAAACTGTTTTTT. Protein sequence: CSAPNLGEMLTNEKLFF.

At least ten counts were recorded for this clonotype. This chain uses TRBV28 with TRBJ2-6; 9 positions agree with TRBD1. Germline V gene sequence: CDR1 MDHEN, CDR2 SYDVKM. With 3 bases clipped from V and 0 bases from J, the junction kept 6 bases outside the gene matches. The CDR3 runs 18 residues. The CDR3 DNA reads as TGTGCCAGCAGTTTTGTTGGACAGGGGACCTCTGGGGCCAACGTCCTGACTTTC. Protein product: CASSFVGQGTSGANVLTF.

This clonotype was detected ten times or more. The rearrangement joins TRBV5-4 to TRBJ1-1; D is unclear. CDR3 size: 12 residues. V was trimmed by 10 bases and J by 6 bases, leaving 16 bases between them. Germline V gives CDR1 SGHNT, CDR2 YYREEE (reference sequence). The DNA for the CDR3 is TGTGCCGCTAATGAGGAGGTCCCTGAAGCTTTCTTT. This codes for CAANEEVPEAFF.

This clonotype was observed many times. The chain couples TRBV29-1 to TRBJ2-7, with 9 bases matching TRBD1. J lost 1 base, V lost 3 bases, and 7 bases had no gene match. This CDR3 is 15 amino acids long. CDR1 SQVTM and CDR2 ANQGSEA come from the germline V gene. CDR3 coding DNA: TGCAGCGTTGACCCTTCCGGGACAGGGTCCTACGAGCAGTACTTC. Its translation: CSVDPSGTGSYEQYF.